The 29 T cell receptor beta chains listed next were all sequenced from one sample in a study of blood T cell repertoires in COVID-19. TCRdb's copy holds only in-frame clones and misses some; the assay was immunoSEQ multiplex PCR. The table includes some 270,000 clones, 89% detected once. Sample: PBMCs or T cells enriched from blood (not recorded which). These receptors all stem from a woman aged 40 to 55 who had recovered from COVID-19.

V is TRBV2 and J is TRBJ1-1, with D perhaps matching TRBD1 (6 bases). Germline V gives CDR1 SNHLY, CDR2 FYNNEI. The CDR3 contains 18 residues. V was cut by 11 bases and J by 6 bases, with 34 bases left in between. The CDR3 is CARPQDPGDTGRGAEAFF. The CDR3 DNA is TGTGCCCGACCACAGGACCCCGGGGACACGGGCCGTGGGGCTGAAGCTTTCTTT.

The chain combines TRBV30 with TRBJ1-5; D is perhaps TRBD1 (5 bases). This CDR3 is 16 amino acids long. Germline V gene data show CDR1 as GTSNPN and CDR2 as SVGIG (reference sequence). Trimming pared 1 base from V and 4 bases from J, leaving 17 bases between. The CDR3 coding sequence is TGTGCCTGGAGTGGATATGGGCGGGGCCGGAATCAGCCCCAGCATTTT. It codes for CAWSGYGRGRNQPQHF.

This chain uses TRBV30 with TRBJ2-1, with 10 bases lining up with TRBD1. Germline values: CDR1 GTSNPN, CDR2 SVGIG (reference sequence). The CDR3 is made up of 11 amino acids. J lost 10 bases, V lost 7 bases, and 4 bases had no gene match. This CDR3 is CASDRGEEQFF. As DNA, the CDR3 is TGTGCCTCGGACAGGGGGGAGGAGCAGTTCTTC.

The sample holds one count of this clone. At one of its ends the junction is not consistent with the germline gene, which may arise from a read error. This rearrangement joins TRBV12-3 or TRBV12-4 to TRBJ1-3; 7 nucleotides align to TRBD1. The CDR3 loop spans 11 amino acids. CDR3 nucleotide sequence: TGTGCCAGCAGTTTAACGTCGGGACAGTCGTTT. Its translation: CASSLTSGQSF.

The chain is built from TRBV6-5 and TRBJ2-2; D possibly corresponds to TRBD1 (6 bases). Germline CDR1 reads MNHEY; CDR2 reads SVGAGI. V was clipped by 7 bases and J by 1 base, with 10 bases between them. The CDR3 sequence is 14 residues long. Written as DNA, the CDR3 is TGTGCCAGCAACGCGGACAGGAACACCGGGGAGCTGTTTTTT. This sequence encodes CASNADRNTGELFF.

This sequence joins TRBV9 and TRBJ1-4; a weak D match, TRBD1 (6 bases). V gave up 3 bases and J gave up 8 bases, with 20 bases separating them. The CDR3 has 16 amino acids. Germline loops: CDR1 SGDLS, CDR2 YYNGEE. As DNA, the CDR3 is TGTGCCAGCAGCGCAGACACAGGGTTCCTCTCGGAAAAACTGTTTTTT. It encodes CASSADTGFLSEKLFF.

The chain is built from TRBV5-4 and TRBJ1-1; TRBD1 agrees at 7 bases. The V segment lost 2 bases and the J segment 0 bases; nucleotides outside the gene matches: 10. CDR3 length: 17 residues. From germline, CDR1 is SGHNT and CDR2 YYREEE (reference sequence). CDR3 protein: CASSLPGTAPMNTEAFF. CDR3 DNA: TGTGCCAGCAGCTTACCCGGGACAGCTCCCATGAACACTGAAGCTTTCTTT.

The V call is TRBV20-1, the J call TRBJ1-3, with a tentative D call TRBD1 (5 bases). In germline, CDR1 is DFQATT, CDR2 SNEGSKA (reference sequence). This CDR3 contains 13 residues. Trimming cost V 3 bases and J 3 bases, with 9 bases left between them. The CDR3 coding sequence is TGCAGTGCTAGTGCAGGGTTTGGAAACACCATATATTTT. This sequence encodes CSASAGFGNTIYF.

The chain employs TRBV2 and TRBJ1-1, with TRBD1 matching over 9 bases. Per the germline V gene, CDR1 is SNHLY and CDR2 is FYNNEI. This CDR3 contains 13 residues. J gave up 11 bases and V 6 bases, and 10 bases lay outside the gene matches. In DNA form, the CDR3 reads TGTGCCAGCAGGAGGGGACAGGGCAGTCGGGCTTTCTTT. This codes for CASRRGQGSRAFF.

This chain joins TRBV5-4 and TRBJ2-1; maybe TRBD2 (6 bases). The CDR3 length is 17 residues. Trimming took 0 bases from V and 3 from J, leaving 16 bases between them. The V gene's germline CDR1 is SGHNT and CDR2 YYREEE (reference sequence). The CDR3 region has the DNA TGTGCCAGCAGCTTGGGGGGAGGACTTAAGATCTACAATGAGCAGTTCTTC. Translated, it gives CASSLGGGLKIYNEQFF. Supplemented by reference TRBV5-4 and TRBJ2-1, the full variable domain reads ETGVTQSPTHLIKTRGQQVTLRCSSQSGHNTVSWYQQALGQGPQFIFQYYREEENGRGNFPPRFSGLQFPNYSSELNVNALELDDSALYLCASSLGGGLKIYNEQFFGPGTRLTVL.

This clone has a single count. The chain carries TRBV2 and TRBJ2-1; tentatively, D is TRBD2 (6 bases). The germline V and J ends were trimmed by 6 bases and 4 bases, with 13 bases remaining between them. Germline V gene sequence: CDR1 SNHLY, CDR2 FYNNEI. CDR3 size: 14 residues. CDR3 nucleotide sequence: TGTGCCAGCAGAGGGACTGTCGGGTACAATGAGCAGTTCTTC. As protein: CASRGTVGYNEQFF.

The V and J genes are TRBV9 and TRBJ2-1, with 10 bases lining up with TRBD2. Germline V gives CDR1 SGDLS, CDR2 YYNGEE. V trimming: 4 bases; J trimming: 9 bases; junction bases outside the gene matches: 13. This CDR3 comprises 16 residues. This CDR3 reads CASSPGSSGRTTEQFF. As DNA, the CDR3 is TGTGCCAGCAGCCCAGGGTCTAGCGGGAGAACGACTGAGCAGTTCTTC. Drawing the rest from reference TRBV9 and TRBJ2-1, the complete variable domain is DSGVTQTPKHLITATGQRVTLRCSPRSGDLSVYWYQQSLDQGLQFLIQYYNGEERAKGNILERFSAQQFPDLHSELNLSSLELGDSALYFCASSPGSSGRTTEQFFGPGTRLTVL.

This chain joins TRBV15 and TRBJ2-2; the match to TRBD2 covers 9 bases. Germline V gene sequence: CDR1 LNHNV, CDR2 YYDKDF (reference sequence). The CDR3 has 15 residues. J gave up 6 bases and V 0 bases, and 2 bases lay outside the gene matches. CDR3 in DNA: TGTGCCACCAGCAGAGAGCTAGCGGGGTCCGGGGAGCTGTTTTTT. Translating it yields CATSRELAGSGELFF. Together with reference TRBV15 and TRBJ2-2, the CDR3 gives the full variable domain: DAMVIQNPRYQVTQFGKPVTLSCSQTLNHNVMYWYQQKSSQAPKLLFHYYDKDFNNEADTPDNFQSRRPNTSFCFLDIRSPGLGDTAMYLCATSRELAGSGELFFGEGSRLTVL.

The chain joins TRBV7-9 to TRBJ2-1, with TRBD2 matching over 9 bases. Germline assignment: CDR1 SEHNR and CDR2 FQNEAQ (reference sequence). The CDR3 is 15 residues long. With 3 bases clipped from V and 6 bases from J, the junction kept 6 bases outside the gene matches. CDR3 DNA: TGTGCCAGCAGCTTTAGACTAGCGGCACCCAATGAGCAGTTCTTC. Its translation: CASSFRLAAPNEQFF.

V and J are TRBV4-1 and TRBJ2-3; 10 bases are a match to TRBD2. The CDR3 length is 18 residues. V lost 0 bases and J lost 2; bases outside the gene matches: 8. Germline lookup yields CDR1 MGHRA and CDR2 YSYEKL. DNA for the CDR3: TGCGCCAGCAGCCAAGAGAGCCTAGCGGGGGCGATCACAGATACGCAGTATTTT. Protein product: CASSQESLAGAITDTQYF.

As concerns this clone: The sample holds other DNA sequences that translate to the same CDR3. The CDR3 nucleotides are TGCGCCAGCAGCCTTAGCTCCTACGAGCAGTACTTC. Its protein is CASSLSSYEQYF. The V call is TRBV5-1, the J call TRBJ2-7; no firm D call. The V gene's germline CDR1 is SGHRS and CDR2 YFSETQ. The length of the CDR3 is 12 residues. Trimming took off 4 bases at V and 0 bases at J, with 5 bases between the two ends.

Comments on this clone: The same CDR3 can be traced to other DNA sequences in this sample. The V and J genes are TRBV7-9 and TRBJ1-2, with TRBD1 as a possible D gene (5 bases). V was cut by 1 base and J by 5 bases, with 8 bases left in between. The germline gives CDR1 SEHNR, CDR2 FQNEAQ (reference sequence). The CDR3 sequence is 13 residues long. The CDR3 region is CASSLGQGYGYTF. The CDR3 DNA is TGTGCCAGCAGCTTAGGGCAGGGATATGGCTACACCTTC.

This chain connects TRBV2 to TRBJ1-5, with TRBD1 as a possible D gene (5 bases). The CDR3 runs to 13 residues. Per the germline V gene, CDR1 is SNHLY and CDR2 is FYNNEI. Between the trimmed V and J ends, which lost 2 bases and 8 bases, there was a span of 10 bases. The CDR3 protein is CASSEYAREPQHF. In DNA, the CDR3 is TGTGCCAGCAGTGAATATGCCAGGGAGCCCCAGCATTTT.

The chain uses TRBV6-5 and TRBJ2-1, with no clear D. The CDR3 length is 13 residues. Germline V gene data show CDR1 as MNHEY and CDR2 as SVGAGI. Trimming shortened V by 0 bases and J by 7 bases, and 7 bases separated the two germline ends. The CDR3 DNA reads TGTGCCAGCAGTTACTCGATGCGGAATGAGCAGTTCTTC. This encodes CASSYSMRNEQFF.

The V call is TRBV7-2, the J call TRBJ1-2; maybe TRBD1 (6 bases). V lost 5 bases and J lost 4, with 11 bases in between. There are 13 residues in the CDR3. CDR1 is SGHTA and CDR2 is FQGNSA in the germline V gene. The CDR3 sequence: CASSLQGTYGYTF. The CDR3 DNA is TGTGCCAGCAGCCTACAGGGAACCTATGGCTACACCTTC.

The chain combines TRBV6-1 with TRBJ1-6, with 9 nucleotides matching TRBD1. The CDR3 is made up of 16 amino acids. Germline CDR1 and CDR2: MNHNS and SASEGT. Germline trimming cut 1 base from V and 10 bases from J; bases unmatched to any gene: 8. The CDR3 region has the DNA TGTGCCAGCAGTGAAGTGCCGGGACAGGGATTATCACCCCTCCACTTT. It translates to CASSEVPGQGLSPLHF.

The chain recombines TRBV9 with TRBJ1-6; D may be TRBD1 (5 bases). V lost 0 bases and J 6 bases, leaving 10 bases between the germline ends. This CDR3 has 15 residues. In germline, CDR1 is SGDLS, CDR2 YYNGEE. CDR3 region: CASSVVGRVNSPLHF. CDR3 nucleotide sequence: TGTGCCAGCAGCGTAGTTGGCAGGGTTAATTCACCCCTCCACTTT. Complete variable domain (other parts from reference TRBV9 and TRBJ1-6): DSGVTQTPKHLITATGQRVTLRCSPRSGDLSVYWYQQSLDQGLQFLIQYYNGEERAKGNILERFSAQQFPDLHSELNLSSLELGDSALYFCASSVVGRVNSPLHFGNGTRLTVT.

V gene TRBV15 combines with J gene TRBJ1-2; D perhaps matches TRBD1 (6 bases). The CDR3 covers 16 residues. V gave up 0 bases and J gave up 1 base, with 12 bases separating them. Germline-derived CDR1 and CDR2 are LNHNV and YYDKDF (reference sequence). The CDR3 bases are TGTGCCACCAGCAGAGATACCGACAGGCATAACTATGGCTACACCTTC. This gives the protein CATSRDTDRHNYGYTF.

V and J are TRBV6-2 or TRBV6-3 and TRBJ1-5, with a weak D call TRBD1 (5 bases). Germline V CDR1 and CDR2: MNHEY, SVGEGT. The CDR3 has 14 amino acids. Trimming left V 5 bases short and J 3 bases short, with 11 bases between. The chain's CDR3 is CASSPGGANQPQHF. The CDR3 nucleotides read TGTGCCAGCAGTCCCGGGGGAGCCAATCAGCCCCAGCATTTT.

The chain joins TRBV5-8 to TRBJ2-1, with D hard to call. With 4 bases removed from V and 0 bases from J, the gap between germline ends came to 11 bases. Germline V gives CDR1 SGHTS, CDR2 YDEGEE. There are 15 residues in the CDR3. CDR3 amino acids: CASSSRRLSYNEQFF. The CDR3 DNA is TGTGCCAGCAGCAGCCGTCGACTCTCCTACAATGAGCAGTTCTTC.

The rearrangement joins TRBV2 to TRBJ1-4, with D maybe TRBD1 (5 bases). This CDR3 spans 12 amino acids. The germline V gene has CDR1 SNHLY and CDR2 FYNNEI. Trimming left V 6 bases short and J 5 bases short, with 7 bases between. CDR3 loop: CASRTDNEKLFF. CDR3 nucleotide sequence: TGTGCCAGCAGGACAGACAATGAAAAACTGTTTTTT. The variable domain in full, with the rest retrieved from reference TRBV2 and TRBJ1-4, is EPEVTQTPSHQVTQMGQEVILRCVPISNHLYFYWYRQILGQKVEFLVSFYNNEISEKSEIFDDQFSVERPDGSNFTLKIRSTKLEDSAMYFCASRTDNEKLFFGSGTQLSVL.

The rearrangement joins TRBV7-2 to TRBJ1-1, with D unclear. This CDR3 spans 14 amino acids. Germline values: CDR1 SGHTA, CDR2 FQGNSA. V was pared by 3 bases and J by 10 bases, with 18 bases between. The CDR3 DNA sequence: TGTGCCAGCAGCTTTAGCATCAGTAACACGGTAGCTTTCTTT. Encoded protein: CASSFSISNTVAFF. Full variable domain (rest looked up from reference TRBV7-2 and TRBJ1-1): GAGVSQSPSNKVTEKGKDVELRCDPISGHTALYWYRQSLGQGLEFLIYFQGNSAPDKSGLPSDRFSAERTGGSVSTLTIQRTQQEDSAVYLCASSFSISNTVAFFGQGTRLTVV.

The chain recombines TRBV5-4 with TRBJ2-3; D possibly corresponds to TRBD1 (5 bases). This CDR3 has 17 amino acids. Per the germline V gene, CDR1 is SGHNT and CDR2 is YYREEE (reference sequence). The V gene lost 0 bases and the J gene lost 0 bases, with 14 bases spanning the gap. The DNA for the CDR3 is TGTGCCAGCAGCTTGGCTGGGCAGTCAGGGAGCACAGATACGCAGTATTTT. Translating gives CASSLAGQSGSTDTQYF.

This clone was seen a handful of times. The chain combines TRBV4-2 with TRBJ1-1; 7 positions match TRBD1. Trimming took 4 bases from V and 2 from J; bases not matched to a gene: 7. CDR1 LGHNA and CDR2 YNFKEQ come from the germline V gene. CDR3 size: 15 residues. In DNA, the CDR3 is TGTGCCAGCAGCCCCTCCGGGACAGATAACACTGAAGCTTTCTTT. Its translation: CASSPSGTDNTEAFF.